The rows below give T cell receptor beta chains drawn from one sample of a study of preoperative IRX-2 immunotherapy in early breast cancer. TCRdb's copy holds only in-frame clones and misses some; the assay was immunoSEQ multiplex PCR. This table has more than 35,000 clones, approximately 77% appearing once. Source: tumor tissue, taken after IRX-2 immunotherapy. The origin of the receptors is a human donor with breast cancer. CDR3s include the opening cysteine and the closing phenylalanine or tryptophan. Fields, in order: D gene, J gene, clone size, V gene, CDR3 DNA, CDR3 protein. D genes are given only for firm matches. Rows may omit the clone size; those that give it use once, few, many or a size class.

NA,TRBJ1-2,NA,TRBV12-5,TGTGCTAGTGTCCCTGACGGGCTACAAGGCTACACCTTC,CASVPDGLQGYTF
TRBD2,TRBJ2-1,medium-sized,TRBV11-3,TGTGCCAGCAGCTTTAGCGGGAGAGGGTCCTACAATGAGCAGTTCTTC,CASSFSGRGSYNEQFF
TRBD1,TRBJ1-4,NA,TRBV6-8,TGTGCCAGCAGCCGGACAGGGCCCTACGAGAAACTGTTTTTT,CASSRTGPYEKLFF
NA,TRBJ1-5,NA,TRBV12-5,TGTGCTAGTGGTTTGGAGGGACTTCAGCCCCAGCATTTT,CASGLEGLQPQHF
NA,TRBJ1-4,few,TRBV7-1,TGTGCCAGCAGCTTGGGGGCTGGTAATGAAAAACTGTTTTTT,CASSLGAGNEKLFF
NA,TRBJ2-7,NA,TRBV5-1,TGCGCCAGCAGCTTGACAGTGTGGCAGCGCCGGGTTCCCTCCTACGAGCAGTACTTC,CASSLTVWQRRVPSYEQYF
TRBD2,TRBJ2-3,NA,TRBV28,TGTGCCAGCAGTTTACTCCCTAGCGGGAGGGCCCGATATACGCAGTATTTT,CASSLLPSGRARYTQYF
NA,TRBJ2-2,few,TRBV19,TGTGCCAGTAGTATAGATTTGGGGAACACCGGGGAGCTGTTTTTT,CASSIDLGNTGELFF
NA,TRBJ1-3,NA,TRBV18,TGTGCCAGCTCACCACCGAGGGGGGGCGAAATCTCTGGAAACACCATATATTTT,CASSPPRGGEISGNTIYF
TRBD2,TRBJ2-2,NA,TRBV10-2,TGCGCCAGCAGTCAGCGGGAGGTCGGCACCGGGGAGCTGTTTTTT,CASSQREVGTGELFF
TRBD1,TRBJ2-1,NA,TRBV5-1,TGCGCCAGCAGCTCCGGGACAGGATTTTCCAATGAGCAGTTCTTC,CASSSGTGFSNEQFF
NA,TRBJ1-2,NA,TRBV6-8,TGTGCCAGCAGTTCCCTGGGTGGCGACTATGGCTACACCTTC,CASSSLGGDYGYTF
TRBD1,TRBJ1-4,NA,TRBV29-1,TGCAGCGTTGGGGACAGGGGAAGTAATGAAAAACTGTTTTTT,CSVGDRGSNEKLFF
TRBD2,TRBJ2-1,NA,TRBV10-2,TGCGCCAGCAGTGACCCGACTAGCGGGAGCCACAATGAGCAGTTCTTC,CASSDPTSGSHNEQFF
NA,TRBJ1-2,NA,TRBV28,TGTGCCAGCAGTCCCCAGGGCAGGTTGTATGGCTACACCTTC,CASSPQGRLYGYTF
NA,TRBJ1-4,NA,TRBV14,TGTGCCAGCAGCCAAGATCTGGGACACCGAAATGAAAAACTGTTTTTT,CASSQDLGHRNEKLFF
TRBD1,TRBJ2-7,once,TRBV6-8,TGTGCCAGCCACTCACCGGGACAGGGGGCCTACGAGCAGTACTTC,CASHSPGQGAYEQYF
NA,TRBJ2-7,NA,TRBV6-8,TGTGCCAGCAGTGGCAGCCCTAGCTCACAACTTCTCGCGTACTTC,CASSGSPSSQLLAYF
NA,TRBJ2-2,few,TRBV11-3,TGTGCCAGCAGACTAGCCGGAGGCACCGGGGAGCTGTTTTTT,CASRLAGGTGELFF
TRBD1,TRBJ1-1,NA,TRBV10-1,TGCGCCAGCAGTGGGGCGACAGGGGGCCGGAACACTGAAGCTTTCTTT,CASSGATGGRNTEAFF
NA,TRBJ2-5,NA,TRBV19,TGTGCCAGTAGTATAGGAACTAGTCCAGAGACCCAGTACTTC,CASSIGTSPETQYF
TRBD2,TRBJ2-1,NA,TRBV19,TGTGCCAGTAGTATGGGAGGGGCGTACAATGAGCAGTTCTTC,CASSMGGAYNEQFF
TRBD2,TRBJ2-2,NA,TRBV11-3,TGTGCCAGCACCCCAGCGGGAGGGCCGAGCACCGGGGAGCTGTTTTTT,CASTPAGGPSTGELFF
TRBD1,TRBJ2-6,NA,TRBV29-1,TGCAGCGCGACCGGGACAGGGGGCCTTGGGGCCAACGTCCTGACTTTC,CSATGTGGLGANVLTF
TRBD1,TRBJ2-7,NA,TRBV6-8,TGTGCCAGCAGCAACCCCTCGACAGGGATCTACGAGCAGTACTTC,CASSNPSTGIYEQYF
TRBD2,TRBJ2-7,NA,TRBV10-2,TGCGCCAGCATTGCGGGAGGGTTTTACGAGCAGTACTTC,CASIAGGFYEQYF
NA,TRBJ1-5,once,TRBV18,TGTGCCAGCTCACCATCGGCCAGCAGCAATCAGCCCCAGCATTTT,CASSPSASSNQPQHF
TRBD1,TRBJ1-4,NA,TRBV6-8,TGTGCCAGCAGTTACGGAGGGACAGTAACTAATGAAAAACTGTTTTTT,CASSYGGTVTNEKLFF
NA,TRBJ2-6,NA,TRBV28,TGTGCCAGCAGTCCTGGGACATACTCTGGGGCCAACGTCCTGACTTTC,CASSPGTYSGANVLTF
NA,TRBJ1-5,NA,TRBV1,TGCGCCAGCAGCCAGGGGGGCAGGATGTATAGCAATCAGCCCCAGCATTTT,CASSQGGRMYSNQPQHF
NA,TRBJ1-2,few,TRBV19,TGTGCCAGTAGTATAGATGGTCAGGGGGGCTACACCTTC,CASSIDGQGGYTF
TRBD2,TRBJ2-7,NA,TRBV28,TGTGCCAGCAGTTTCCGGGGGCTAGCGGGAGGTCCTCTCTACGAGCAGTACTTC,CASSFRGLAGGPLYEQYF